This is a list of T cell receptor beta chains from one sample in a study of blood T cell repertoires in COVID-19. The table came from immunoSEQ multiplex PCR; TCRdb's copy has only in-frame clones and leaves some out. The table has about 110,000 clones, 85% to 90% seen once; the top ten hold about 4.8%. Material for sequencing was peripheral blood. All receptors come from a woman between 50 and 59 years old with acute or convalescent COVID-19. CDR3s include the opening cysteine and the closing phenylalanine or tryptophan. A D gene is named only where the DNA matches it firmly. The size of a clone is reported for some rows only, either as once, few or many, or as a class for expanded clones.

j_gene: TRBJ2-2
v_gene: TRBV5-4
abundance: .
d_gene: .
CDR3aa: CASSQRPGANTGELFF
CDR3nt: TGTGCCAGCAGCCAACGTCCAGGGGCCAACACCGGGGAGCTGTTTTTT

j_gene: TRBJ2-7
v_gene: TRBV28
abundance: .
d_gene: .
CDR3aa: CASIASGSLLTYEQYF
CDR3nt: TGTGCCAGCATCGCTTCGGGGAGTTTGCTCACCTACGAGCAGTACTTC

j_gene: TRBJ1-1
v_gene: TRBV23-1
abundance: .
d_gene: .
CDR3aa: CASTRALNTEAFF
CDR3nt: TGCGCCAGCACGAGGGCCCTGAACACTGAAGCTTTCTTT

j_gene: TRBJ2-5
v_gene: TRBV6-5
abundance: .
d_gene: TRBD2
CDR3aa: CASSYSRLAGETQYF
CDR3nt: TGTGCCAGCAGTTACAGCCGACTAGCGGGAGAGACCCAGTACTTC

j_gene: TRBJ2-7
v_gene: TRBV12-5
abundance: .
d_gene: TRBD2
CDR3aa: CASGLLAGVRNEQYF
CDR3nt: TGTGCTAGTGGTTTGCTAGCGGGGGTGAGAAACGAGCAGTACTTC

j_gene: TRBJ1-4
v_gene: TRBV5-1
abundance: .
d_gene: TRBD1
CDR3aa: CASSSGQGSEKLFF
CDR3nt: TGCGCCAGCAGCTCGGGACAGGGAAGTGAAAAACTGTTTTTT

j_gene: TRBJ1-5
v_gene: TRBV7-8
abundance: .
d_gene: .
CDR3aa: CASSQSGAAGQPQHF
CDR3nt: TGTGCCAGCAGTCAATCAGGGGCAGCAGGTCAGCCCCAGCATTTT

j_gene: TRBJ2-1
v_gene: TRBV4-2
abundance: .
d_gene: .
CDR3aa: CASRFVGGEQFF
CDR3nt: TGTGCCAGCAGATTCGTAGGAGGTGAGCAGTTCTTC

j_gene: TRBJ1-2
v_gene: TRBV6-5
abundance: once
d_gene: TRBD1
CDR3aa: CASSSRTGSNYGYTF
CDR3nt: TGTGCCAGCAGTTCCCGGACAGGGTCGAACTATGGCTACACCTTC

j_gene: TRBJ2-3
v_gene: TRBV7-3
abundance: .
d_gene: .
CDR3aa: CASSLGLTRADTQYF
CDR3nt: TGTGCCAGCAGCTTAGGTCTCACGAGGGCAGATACGCAGTATTTT

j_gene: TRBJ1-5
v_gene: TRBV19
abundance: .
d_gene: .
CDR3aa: CASSSRDTNQPQHF
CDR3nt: TGTGCCAGTAGTAGCCGGGACACCAATCAGCCCCAGCATTTT

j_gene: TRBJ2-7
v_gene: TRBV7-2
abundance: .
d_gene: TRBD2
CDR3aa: CASSLTTSGRAGEQYF
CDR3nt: TGTGCCAGCAGCTTAACGACTAGCGGGAGGGCCGGTGAGCAGTACTTC

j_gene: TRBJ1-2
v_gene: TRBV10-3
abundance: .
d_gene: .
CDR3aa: CAISKGQVEGYTF
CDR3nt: TGTGCCATCAGCAAGGGACAAGTAGAAGGCTACACCTTC

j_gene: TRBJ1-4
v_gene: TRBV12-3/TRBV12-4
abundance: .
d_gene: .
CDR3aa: CASSLNTGEKLFF
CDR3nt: TGTGCCAGCAGTTTAAATACGGGTGAAAAACTGTTTTTT

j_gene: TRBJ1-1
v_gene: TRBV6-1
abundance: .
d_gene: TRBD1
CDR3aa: CASSEIDRGAAFF
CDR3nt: TGTGCCAGCAGTGAGATAGACAGGGGTGCTGCTTTCTTT

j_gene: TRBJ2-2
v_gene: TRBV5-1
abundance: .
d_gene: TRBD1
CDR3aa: CASSWGQGANTGELFF
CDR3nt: TGCGCCAGCAGCTGGGGACAGGGGGCCAACACCGGGGAGCTGTTTTTT

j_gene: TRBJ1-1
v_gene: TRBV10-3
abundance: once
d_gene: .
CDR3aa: CAISAREGLGAFF
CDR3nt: TGTGCCATCAGTGCCAGGGAGGGACTGGGGGCTTTCTTT

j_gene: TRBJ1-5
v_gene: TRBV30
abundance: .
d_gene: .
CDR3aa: CAWSLSSNQPQHF
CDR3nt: TGTGCCTGGAGTCTTAGTAGCAATCAGCCCCAGCATTTT

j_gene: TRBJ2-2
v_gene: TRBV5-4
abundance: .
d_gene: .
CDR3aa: CASSRLGTPNTGELFF
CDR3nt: TGTGCCAGCAGCCGCCTCGGGACACCGAACACCGGGGAGCTGTTTTTT

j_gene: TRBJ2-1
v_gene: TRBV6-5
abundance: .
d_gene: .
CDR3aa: CASRLRAGSYNEQFF
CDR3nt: TGTGCCAGCCGACTGAGGGCGGGCTCCTACAATGAGCAGTTCTTC

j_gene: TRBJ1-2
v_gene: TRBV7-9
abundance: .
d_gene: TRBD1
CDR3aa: CASSSLRGQEEYYGYTF
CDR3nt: TGTGCCAGCAGCTCTCTTCGCGGACAGGAAGAGTATTATGGCTACACCTTC

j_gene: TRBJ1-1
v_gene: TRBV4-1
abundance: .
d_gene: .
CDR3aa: CASSQGDGGAEAFF
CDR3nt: TGCGCCAGCAGCCAGGGCGATGGGGGGGCTGAAGCTTTCTTT

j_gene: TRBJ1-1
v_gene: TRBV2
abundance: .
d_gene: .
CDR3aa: CASSEGDWNTEAFF
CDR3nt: TGTGCCAGCAGTGAAGGGGACTGGAACACTGAAGCTTTCTTT

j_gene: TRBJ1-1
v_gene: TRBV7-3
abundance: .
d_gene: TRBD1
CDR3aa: CASSLDRETSEAFF
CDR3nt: TGTGCCAGCAGCTTAGACAGGGAGACGTCTGAAGCTTTCTTT

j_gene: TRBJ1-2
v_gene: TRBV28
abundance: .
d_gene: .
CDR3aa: CASSRKGAEYGYTF
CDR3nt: TGTGCCAGCAGCCGCAAAGGGGCAGAATATGGCTACACCTTC